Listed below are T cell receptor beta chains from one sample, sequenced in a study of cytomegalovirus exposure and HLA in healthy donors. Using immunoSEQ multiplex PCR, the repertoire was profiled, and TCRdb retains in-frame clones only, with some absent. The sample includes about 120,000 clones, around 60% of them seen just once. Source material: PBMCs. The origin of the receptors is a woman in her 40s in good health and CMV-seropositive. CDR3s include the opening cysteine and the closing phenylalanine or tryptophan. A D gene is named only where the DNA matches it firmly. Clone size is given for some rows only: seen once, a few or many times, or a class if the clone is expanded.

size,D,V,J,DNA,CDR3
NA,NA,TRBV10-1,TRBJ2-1,TGCGCCAGCAGTGAGTCGACTCGGGGCAATGAGCAGTTCTTC,CASSESTRGNEQFF
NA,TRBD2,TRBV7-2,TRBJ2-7,TGTGCCAGCAGCTTAGGTAGCGGGGGCTCCTACGAGCAGTACTTC,CASSLGSGGSYEQYF
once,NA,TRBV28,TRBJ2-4,TGTGCCAGCAGCCCTTTAATGTTAGCCAAAAACATTCAGTACTTC,CASSPLMLAKNIQYF
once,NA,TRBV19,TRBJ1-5,TGTGCCAGTAGGATATATGGACAAATTCGCAATCAGCCCCAGCATTTT,CASRIYGQIRNQPQHF
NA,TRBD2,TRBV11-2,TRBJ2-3,TGTGCCAGCAGCTTATGGGGACTAGTCCTTGCAGATACGCAGTATTTT,CASSLWGLVLADTQYF
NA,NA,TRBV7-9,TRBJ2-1,TGTGCCAGCAGCTTAATTAGTTTTCGGAGCTCCTACAATGAGCAGTTCTTC,CASSLISFRSSYNEQFF
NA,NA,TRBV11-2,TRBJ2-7,TGTGCCAGCAGCTCGCCAGGGCCCTACGAGCAGTACTTC,CASSSPGPYEQYF
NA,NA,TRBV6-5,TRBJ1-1,TGTGCCAGCAGACTCAGGGGTTCTAACACTGAAGCTTTCTTT,CASRLRGSNTEAFF
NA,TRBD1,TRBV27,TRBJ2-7,TGTGCCAGCAGTTTATCGGGCGGGACAGGGTCCTACGAGCAGTACTTC,CASSLSGGTGSYEQYF
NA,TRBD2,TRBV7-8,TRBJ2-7,TGTGCCAGCAGCTCCAACTTAGGGCAATTAGCGGGAGGCGGATCCTACGAGCAGTACTTC,CASSSNLGQLAGGGSYEQYF
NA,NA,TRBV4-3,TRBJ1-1,TGCGCCAGCAGCCAAGATGAGGACAGCCTTTACACTGAAGCTTTCTTT,CASSQDEDSLYTEAFF